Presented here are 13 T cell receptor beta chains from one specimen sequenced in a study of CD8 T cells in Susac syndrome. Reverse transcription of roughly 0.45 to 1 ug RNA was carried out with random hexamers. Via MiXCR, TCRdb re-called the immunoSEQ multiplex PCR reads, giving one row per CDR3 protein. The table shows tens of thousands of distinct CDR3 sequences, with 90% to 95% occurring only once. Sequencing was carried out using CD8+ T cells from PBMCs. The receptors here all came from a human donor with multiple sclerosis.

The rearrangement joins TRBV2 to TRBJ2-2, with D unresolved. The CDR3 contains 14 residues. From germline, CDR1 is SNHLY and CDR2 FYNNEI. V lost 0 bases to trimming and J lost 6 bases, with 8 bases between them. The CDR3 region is CASSEALNPGELFF. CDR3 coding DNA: TGTGCCAGCAGTGAAGCGCTTAATCCCGGGGAGCTGTTTTTT.

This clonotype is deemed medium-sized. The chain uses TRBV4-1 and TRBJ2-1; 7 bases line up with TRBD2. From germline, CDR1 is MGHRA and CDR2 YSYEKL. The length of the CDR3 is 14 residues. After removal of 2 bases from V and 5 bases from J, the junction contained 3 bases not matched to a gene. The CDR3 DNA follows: TGCGCCAGCAGCCAAAGGCGGGAGAACAATGAGCAGTTCTTC. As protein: CASSQRRENNEQFF.

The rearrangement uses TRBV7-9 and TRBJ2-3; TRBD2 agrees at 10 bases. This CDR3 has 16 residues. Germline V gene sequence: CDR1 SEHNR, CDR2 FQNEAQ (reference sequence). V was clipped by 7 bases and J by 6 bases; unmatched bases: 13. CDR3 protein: CASTPPPAGGPDTQYF. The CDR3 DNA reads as TGTGCCAGCACCCCTCCCCCAGCGGGGGGGCCTGATACGCAGTATTTT.

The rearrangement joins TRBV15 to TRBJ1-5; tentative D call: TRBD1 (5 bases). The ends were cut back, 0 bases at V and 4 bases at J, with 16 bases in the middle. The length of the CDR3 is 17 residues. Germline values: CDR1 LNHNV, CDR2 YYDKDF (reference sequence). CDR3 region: CATSRDTGYQGNQPQHF. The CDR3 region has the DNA TGTGCCACCAGCAGAGATACCGGGTATCAGGGAAATCAGCCCCAGCATTTT.

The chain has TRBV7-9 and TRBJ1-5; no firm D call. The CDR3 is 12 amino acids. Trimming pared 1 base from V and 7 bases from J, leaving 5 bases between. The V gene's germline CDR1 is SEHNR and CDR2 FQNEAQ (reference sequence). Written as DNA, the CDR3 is TGTGCCAGCAGCTTAGTGGACCAGCCCCAGCATTTT. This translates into CASSLVDQPQHF.

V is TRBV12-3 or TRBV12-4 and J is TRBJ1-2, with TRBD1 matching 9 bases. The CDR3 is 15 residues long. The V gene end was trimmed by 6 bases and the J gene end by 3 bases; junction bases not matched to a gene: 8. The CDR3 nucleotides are TGTGCCAGCAGCGCGAACAGGGGGCACGACTATGGCTACACCTTC. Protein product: CASSANRGHDYGYTF.

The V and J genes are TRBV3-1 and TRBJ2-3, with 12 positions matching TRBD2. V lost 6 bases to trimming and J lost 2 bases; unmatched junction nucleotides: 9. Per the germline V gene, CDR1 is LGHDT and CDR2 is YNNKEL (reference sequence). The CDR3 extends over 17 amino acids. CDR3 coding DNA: TGTGCCAGCAGTCAAACGACTAGCGGGGGTAACACAGATACGCAGTATTTT. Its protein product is CASSQTTSGGNTDTQYF.

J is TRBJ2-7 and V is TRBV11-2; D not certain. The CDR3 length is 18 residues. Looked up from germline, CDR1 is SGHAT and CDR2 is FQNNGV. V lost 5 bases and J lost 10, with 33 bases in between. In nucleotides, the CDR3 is TGTGCCAGCAGCCGCGAACCCCTACGCCCCTATACCACCGACCTACAGTACTTC. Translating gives CASSREPLRPYTTDLQYF. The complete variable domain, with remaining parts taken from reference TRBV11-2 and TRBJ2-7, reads EAGVAQSPRYKIIEKRQSVAFWCNPISGHATLYWYQQILGQGPKLLIQFQNNGVVDDSQLPKDRFSAERLKGVDSTLKIQPAKLEDSAVYLCASSREPLRPYTTDLQYFGPGTRLTVT.

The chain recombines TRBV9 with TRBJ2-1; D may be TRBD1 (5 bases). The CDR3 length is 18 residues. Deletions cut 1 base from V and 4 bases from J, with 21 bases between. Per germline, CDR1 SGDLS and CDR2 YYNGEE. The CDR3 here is CASSVTPHRSGAYNEQFF. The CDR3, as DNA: TGTGCCAGCAGCGTAACTCCCCACCGATCTGGGGCTTACAATGAGCAGTTCTTC.

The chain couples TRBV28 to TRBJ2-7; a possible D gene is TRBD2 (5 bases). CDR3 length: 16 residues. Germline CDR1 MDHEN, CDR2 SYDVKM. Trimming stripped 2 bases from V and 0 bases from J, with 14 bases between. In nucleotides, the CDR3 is TGTGCCAGCAGTTTAGAGGGTTCGTGGAGCTCCTACGAGCAGTACTTC. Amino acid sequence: CASSLEGSWSSYEQYF.

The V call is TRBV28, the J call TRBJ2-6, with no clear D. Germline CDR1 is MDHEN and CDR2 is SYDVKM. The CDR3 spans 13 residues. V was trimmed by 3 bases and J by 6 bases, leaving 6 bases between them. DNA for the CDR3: TGTGCCAGCAGTTTCATCTTGGCCAACGTCCTGACTTTC. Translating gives CASSFILANVLTF.

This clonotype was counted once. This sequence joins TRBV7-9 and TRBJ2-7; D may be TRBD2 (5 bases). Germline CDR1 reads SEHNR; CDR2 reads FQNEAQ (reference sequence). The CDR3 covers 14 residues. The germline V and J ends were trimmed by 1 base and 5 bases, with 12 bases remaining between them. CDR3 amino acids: CASSLVEGTNEQYF. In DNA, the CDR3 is TGTGCCAGCAGCTTAGTCGAGGGAACCAACGAGCAGTACTTC. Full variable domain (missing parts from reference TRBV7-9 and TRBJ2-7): DTGVSQNPRHKITKRGQNVTFRCDPISEHNRLYWYRQTLGQGPEFLTYFQNEAQLEKSRLLSDRFSAERPKGSFSTLEIQRTEQGDSAMYLCASSLVEGTNEQYFGPGTRLTVT.

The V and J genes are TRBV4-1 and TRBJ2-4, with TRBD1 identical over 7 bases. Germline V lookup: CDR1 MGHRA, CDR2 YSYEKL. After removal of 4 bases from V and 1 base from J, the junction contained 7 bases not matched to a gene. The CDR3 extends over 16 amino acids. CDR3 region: CASSPLPTGAKNIQYF. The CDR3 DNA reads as TGCGCCAGCAGCCCTCTGCCGACAGGGGCCAAAAACATTCAGTACTTC.